Following are 8 T cell receptor beta chains from one sample sequenced in a study of shared clonotypes between healthy human individuals. CD45RO-negative, CCR7-selected cells formed the naive CD8 fraction, which excluded terminally differentiated effector memory CD45RA+ cells. The protocol was immunoSEQ multiplex PCR, while the TCRdb copy is restricted to in-frame clones and leaves out a portion. The table includes about 2.2 million clones, about 92% detected once. The sequenced sample was naive CD8+ T cells from PBMCs. These receptors originate from a man between 18 and 29 years old in good health. Some clones in this sample may be carry-over from other donors' samples.

The rearrangement links TRBV19 to TRBJ1-1; no definite D call. The CDR3 is made up of 18 amino acids. Germline V gene lookup returns CDR1 LNHDA and CDR2 SQIVND (reference sequence). With 3 bases removed from V and 0 bases from J, the gap between germline ends came to 20 bases. CDR3 region: CASSIGQEEVRMNTEAFF. The CDR3 DNA is TGTGCCAGTAGTATCGGGCAGGAGGAGGTTAGAATGAACACTGAAGCTTTCTTT.

The chain links TRBV5-1 to TRBJ2-3, with D possibly TRBD1 on 5 matching bases. The germline gives CDR1 SGHRS, CDR2 YFSETQ. The V end lost 1 base, the J end lost 2 bases, and 8 bases lay between the germline ends. The CDR3 runs 14 residues. In DNA form, the CDR3 reads TGCGCCAGCAGCTTGCTTGGGGCCACAGATACGCAGTATTTT. Protein: CASSLLGATDTQYF.

V usage is TRBV7-2 and J usage is TRBJ2-7, with TRBD1 as a possible D gene (5 bases). Trimming left V 5 bases short and J 4 bases short, with 18 bases between. The CDR3 is made up of 15 amino acids. CDR1 and CDR2 from the germline V gene are SGHTA and FQGNSA. As DNA, the CDR3 is TGTGCCAGCAGCCTAGGGGCCTCAAGGGTGTACGAGCAGTACTTC. Translating it yields CASSLGASRVYEQYF.

The rearrangement links TRBV7-8 to TRBJ2-7, with 7 bases matching TRBD1. V lost 4 bases to trimming and J lost 2 bases; unmatched junction nucleotides: 8. In germline, CDR1 is SGHVS, CDR2 FQNEAQ. The CDR3 has 15 residues. The CDR3 region has the DNA TGTGCCAGCAGCTCGCTGAACAGGGGTGCCTACGAGCAGTACTTC. It codes for CASSSLNRGAYEQYF.

The V call is TRBV5-6, the J call TRBJ1-4; weak D call: TRBD1 (5 bases). There are 16 residues in the CDR3. V gave up 3 bases and J gave up 8 bases, with 20 bases separating them. Germline loops: CDR1 SGHDT, CDR2 YYEEEE. DNA of the CDR3: TGTGCCAGCAGCTATGGAGGGGACGGTACGAGAGAAAAACTGTTTTTT. Translation gives CASSYGGDGTREKLFF.

J is TRBJ2-1 and V is TRBV5-6, with TRBD2 matching 7 bases. From germline, CDR1 is SGHDT and CDR2 YYEEEE. There are 15 residues in the CDR3. Trimming took 3 bases from V and 5 from J; bases not matched to a gene: 8. The CDR3 spells CASSSSGTNDNEQFF. CDR3 coding DNA: TGTGCCAGCAGCTCTTCCGGGACTAACGACAATGAGCAGTTCTTC.

The chain is built from TRBV14 and TRBJ2-2, with 12 bases that match TRBD2. The CDR3 sequence is 17 residues long. V shed 4 bases, J shed 4 bases, and the junction held 7 bases outside the gene matches. Germline CDR1 and CDR2: SGHDN and FVKESK. CDR3 sequence reads: CASSPRTSGIVTGELFF. The CDR3 DNA is TGTGCCAGCAGCCCAAGGACTAGCGGGATCGTCACCGGGGAGCTGTTTTTT.

The CDR3 spells CASSTGWETQYF. CDR3 sequence (DNA): TGTGCCAGCAGCACAGGGTGGGAGACCCAGTACTTC. The genes are TRBV7-8 and TRBJ2-5; TRBD1 might be the D (6 bases). CDR1 and CDR2 (germline): SGHVS, FQNEAQ. The length of the CDR3 is 12 residues. V shed 5 bases and J shed 5 bases, with 9 bases lying between them.